This T cell receptor beta chain was recorded in a study of blood T cell repertoires in COVID-19. Across the whole study: Acute and convalescent COVID-19 samples came from the United States, Italy and Spain. Nucleic acid was either cDNA or gDNA, and it came from T cells, B-cell-depleted T cells, or PBMCs.

The CDR3 totals 16 residues. With 4 bases removed from V and 1 base from J, the gap between germline ends came to 15 bases. Germline CDR1 and CDR2: LNHDA and SQIVND (reference sequence). In the original workflow: Reference gene primers were amplified, and this amplification served to estimate nucleated cell counts. Assay used: immunoSEQ multiplex PCR; TCRdb lists only in-frame clones, some missing. V and J calls and clone size are copied from that table; D and trimming were computed from the DNA. The profile shows about 140,000 clones, approximately 83% of them singletons. This clone was seen a single time.

The V and J genes are TRBV19 and TRBJ2-3; D not resolved. The source material was peripheral blood. This TCR derives from a human donor in a cohort sampled during active COVID-19. This CDR3 reads CASSRAGSWGTDTQYF. The CDR3 bases are TGTGCCAGTAGTAGGGCTGGGTCGTGGGGCACAGATACGCAGTATTTT.